This T cell receptor (beta chain) was retrieved from a study of OX40 agonist ivuxolimab in advanced cancers. Study-wide results and limits: Antigen specificity of clonally expanded peripheral T cells was not established. CD8+ T cells showed, on average, more clonal expansion than CD4+ cells.

Notes on this clone: Its antigen remains unknown.

Assay used: immunoSEQ multiplex PCR; TCRdb lists only in-frame clones, some missing. This table has approximately 120,000 clones, less than 95% appearing once. V was shortened by 0 bases and J by 8 bases, with 10 bases between the two germline ends. CDR1 LNHDA and CDR2 SQIVND come from the germline V gene (reference sequence). The CDR3 is made up of 14 amino acids. The chain joins TRBV19 to TRBJ1-4; D is ambiguous. The sample in question was CD4+ or CD8+ T cells sorted from blood, obtained in a trial of the OX40 agonist ivuxolimab. The receptor was isolated from an adult with an advanced solid tumor such as melanoma, head and neck, liver or kidney cancer. This CDR3 is CASSIDTVREKLFF. CDR3 in DNA: TGTGCCAGTAGTATAGATACCGTTCGGGAAAAACTGTTTTTT.